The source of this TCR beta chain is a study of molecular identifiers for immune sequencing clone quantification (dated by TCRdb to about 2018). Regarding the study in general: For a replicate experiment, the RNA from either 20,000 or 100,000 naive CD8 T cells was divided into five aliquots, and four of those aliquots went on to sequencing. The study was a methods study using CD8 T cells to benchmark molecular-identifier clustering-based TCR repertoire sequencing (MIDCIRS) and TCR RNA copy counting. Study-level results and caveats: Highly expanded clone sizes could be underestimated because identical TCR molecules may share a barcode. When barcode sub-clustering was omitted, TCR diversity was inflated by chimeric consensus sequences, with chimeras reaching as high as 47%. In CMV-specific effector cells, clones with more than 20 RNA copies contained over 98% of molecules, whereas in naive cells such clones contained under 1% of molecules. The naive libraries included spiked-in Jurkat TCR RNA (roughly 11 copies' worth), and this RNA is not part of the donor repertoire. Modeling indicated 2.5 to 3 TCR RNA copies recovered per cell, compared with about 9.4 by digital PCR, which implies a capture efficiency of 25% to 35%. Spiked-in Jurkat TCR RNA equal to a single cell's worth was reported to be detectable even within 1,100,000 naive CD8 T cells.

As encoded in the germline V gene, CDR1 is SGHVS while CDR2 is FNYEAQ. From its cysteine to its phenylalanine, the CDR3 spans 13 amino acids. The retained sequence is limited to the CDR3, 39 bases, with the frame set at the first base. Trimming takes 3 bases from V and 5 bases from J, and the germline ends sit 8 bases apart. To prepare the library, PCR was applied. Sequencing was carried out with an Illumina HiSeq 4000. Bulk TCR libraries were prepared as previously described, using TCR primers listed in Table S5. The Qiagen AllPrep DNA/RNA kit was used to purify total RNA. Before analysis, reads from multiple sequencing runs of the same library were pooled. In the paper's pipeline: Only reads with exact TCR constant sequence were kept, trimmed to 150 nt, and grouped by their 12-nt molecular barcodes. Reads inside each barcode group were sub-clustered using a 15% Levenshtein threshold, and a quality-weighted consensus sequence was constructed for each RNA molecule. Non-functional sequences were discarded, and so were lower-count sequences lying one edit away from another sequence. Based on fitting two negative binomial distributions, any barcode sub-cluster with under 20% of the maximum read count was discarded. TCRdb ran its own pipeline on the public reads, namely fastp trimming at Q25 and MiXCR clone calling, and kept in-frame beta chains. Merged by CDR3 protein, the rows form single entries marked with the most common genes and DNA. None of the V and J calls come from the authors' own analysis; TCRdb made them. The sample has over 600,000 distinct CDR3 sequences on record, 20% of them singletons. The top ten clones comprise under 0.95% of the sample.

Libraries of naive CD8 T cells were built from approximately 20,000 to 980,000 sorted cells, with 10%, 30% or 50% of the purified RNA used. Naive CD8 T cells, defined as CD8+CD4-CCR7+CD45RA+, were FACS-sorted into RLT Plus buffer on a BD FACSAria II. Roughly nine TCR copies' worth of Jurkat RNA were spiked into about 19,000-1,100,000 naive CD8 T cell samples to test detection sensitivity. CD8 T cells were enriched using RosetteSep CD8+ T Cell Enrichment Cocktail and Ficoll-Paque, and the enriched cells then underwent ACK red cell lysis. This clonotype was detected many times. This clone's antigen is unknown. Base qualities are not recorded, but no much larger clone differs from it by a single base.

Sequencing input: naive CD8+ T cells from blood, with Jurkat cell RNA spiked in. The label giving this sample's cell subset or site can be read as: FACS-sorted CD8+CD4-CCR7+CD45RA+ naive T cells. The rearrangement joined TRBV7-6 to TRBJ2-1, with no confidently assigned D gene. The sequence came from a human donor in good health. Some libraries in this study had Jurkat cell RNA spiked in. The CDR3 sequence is CASSFGDNNEQFF. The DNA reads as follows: TGTGCCAGCAGCTTCGGAGATAACAATGAGCAGTTCTTC.